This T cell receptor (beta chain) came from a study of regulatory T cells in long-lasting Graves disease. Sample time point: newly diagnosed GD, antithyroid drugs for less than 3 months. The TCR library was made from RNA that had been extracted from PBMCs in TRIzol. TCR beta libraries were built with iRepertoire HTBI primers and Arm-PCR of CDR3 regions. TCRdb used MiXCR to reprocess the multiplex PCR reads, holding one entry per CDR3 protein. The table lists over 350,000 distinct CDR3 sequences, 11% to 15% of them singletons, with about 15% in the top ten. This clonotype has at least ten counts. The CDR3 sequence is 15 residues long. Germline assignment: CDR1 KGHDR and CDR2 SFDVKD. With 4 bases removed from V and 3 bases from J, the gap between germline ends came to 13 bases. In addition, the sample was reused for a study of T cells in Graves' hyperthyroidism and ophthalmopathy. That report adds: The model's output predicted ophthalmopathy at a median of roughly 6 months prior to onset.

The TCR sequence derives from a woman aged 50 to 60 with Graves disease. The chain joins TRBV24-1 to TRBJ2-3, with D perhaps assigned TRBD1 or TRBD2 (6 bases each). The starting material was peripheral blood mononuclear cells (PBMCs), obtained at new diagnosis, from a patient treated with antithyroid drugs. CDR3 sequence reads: CATSEQGGWTDTQYF. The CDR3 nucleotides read TGTGCCACCAGTGAACAGGGAGGATGGACAGATACGCAGTATTTT.